This T cell receptor (beta chain) was recorded in a study of regulatory T cells in long-lasting Graves disease. Assembly of TCR beta libraries relied on iRepertoire HTBI primers together with Arm-PCR of CDR3 regions. TCRdb re-called the multiplex PCR reads with MiXCR, one entry per CDR3 protein. This table has approximately 560,000 distinct CDR3 sequences, 15% to 20% appearing once. The time point here: newly diagnosed GD, antithyroid drugs for less than 3 months. There was RNA extracted from PBMCs, and the TCR library was made from it. This clonotype occurred many times. The CDR3 consists of 13 residues. Losses at the gene ends were 8 bases for V and 3 bases for J; bases not matched to a gene: 7. CDR1 and CDR2 (germline): MNHEY, SMNVEV (reference sequence). These same records also appear under a second study, on T cells in Graves' hyperthyroidism and ophthalmopathy.

The clonotype originates from a man between 18 and 29 years old with Graves disease. The chain uses TRBV27 and TRBJ2-7; 7 bases are a match to TRBD1. The sequencing here drew on peripheral blood mononuclear cells (PBMCs), taken at new diagnosis, from a patient treated with antithyroid drugs. The CDR3 bases are TGTGCCAGCGCCTACCGGGACAGCTACGAGCAGTACTTC. It is translated as CASAYRDSYEQYF.